This entry concerns a single T cell receptor (beta chain). CDR1 is SGHAT, CDR2 FQNNGV, per germline. There are 12 residues in the CDR3. V dropped 4 bases and J dropped 7; count of bases not matched to a gene: 3. This sample stems from a study of blood T cell repertoires in COVID-19. Study context: COVID-19 samples, acute and convalescent, were from the United States, Italy and Spain. Nucleic acid was either cDNA or gDNA, and it came from T cells, B-cell-depleted T cells, or PBMCs.

As originally analysed: Amplifying reference gene primers gave estimates of nucleated cell counts. The data were produced by immunoSEQ multiplex PCR, yet TCRdb's version contains in-frame clones alone and is incomplete. The DNA was the basis for D and trimming; V, J and clone size are from that table. The table records about 190,000 clones, roughly 78% of them present only once. The receptor was derived from an elderly woman with active or convalescent COVID-19. The sequenced sample consisted of peripheral blood. The genes are TRBV11-2 and TRBJ1-2; 7 nucleotides align to TRBD1. The CDR3 nucleotides are TGTGCCAGCAGCTCAGACAGGGCTGGCTACACCTTC. Protein product: CASSSDRAGYTF.